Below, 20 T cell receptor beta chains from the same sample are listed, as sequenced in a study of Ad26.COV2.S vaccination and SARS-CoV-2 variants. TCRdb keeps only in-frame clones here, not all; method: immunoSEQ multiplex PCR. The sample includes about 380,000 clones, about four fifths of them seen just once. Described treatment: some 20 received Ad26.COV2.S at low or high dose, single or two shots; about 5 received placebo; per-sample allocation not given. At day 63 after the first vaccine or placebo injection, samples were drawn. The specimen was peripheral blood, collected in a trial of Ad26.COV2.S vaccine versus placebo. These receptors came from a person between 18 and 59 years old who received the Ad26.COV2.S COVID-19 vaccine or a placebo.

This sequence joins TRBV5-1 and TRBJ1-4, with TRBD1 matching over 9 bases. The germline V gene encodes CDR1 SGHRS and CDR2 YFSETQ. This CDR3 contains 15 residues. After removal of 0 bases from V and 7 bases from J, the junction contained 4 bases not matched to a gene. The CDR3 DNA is TGCGCCAGCAGCTTGGCCACAGGGGGCATTGAAAAACTGTTTTTT. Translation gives CASSLATGGIEKLFF.

The CDR3 region is CATSDSDILYGYTF. The DNA of the CDR3 is TGTGCCACCAGTGACTCCGACATTCTCTATGGCTACACCTTC. The genes are TRBV24-1 and TRBJ1-2; D gene unclear. Germline V gives CDR1 KGHDR, CDR2 SFDVKD. The CDR3 extends over 14 amino acids. Trimming took off 4 bases at V and 4 bases at J, with 12 bases between the two ends.

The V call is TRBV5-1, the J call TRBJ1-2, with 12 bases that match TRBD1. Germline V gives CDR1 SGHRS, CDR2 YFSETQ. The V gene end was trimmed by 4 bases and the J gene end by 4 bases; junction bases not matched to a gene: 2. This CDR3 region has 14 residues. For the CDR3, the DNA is TGCGCCAGCAGCGGGACAGGGGGCGGCTATGGCTACACCTTC. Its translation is CASSGTGGGYGYTF.

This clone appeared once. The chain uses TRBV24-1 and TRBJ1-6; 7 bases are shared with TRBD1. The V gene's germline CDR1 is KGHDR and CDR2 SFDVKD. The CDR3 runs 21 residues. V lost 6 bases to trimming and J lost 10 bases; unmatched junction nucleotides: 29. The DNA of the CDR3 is TGTGCCACCAGTCCCCCCCAGGGGGTTAGAACCGGGACAGATTCCCTCTCACCCCTCCACTTT. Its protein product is CATSPPQGVRTGTDSLSPLHF.

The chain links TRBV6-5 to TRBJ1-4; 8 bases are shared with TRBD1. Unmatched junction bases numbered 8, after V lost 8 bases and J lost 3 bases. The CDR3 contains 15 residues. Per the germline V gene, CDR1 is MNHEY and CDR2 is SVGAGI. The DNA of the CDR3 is TGTGCCAGCCGACTACAGACAGGGGCTAATGAAAAACTGTTTTTT. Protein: CASRLQTGANEKLFF.

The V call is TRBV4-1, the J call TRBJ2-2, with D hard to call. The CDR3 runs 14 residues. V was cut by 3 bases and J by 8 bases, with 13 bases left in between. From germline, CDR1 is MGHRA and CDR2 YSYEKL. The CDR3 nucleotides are TGCGCCAGCAGCCACCCCCCCCGTTCGGGGGAGCTGTTTTTT. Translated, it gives CASSHPPRSGELFF.

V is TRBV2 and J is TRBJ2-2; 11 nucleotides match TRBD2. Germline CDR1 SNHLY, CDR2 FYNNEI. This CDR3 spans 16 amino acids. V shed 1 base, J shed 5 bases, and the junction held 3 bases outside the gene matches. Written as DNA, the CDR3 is TGTGCCAGCAGTGAAGGGGCTAGCGGGAGGACCGGGGAGCTGTTTTTT. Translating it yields CASSEGASGRTGELFF.

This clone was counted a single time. The CDR3, as DNA: TGTGCCAGCAGTGGGGGGACTAACTATGGCTACACCTTC. Its protein is CASSGGTNYGYTF. The chain recombines TRBV2 with TRBJ1-2; tentative D call: TRBD1 (5 bases). CDR1 and CDR2 (germline): SNHLY, FYNNEI. The CDR3 length is 13 residues. Between the trimmed V and J ends, which lost 4 bases and 0 bases, there was a span of 6 bases.

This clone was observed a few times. The CDR3 loop is CASSGDRGREAFF. The CDR3 bases are TGTGCCAGCAGCGGGGACAGGGGGCGTGAAGCTTTCTTT. The chain uses TRBV6-5 and TRBJ1-1, with TRBD1 matching 12 bases. There are 13 residues in the CDR3. Losses at the gene ends were 6 bases for V and 7 bases for J; bases not matched to a gene: 3. Germline V gene lookup returns CDR1 MNHEY and CDR2 SVGAGI.

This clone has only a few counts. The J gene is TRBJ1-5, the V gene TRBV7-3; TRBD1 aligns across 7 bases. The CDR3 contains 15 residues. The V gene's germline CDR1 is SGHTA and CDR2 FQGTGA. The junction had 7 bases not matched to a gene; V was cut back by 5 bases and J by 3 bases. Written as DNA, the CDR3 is TGTGCCAGCAGCCCGCGGGACAGTAACAATCAGCCCCAGCATTTT. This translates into CASSPRDSNNQPQHF.

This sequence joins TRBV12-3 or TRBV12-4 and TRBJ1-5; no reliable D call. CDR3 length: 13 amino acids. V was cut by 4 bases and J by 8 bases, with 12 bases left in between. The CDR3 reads CASSSPGVKPQHF. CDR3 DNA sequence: TGTGCCAGCAGTTCCCCTGGGGTCAAGCCCCAGCATTTT.

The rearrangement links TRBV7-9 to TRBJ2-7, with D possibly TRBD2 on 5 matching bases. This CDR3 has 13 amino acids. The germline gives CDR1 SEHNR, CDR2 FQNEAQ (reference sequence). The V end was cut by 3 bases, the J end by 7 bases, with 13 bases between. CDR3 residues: CASSFSGRREQYF. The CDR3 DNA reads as TGTGCCAGCAGCTTTAGTGGGCGGAGGGAGCAGTACTTC.

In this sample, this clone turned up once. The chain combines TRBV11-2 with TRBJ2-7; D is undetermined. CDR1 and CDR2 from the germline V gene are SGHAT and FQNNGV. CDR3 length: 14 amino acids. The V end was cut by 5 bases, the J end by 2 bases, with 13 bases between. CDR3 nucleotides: TGTGCCAGCAGCCCCGGGCTCTTAGCCTACGAGCAGTACTTC. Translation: CASSPGLLAYEQYF.

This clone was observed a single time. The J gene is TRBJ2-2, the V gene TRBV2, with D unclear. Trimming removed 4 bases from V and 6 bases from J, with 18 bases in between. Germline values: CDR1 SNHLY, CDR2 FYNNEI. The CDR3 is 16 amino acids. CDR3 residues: CASSGRGALTSGELFF. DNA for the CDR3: TGTGCCAGCAGTGGTCGAGGCGCTCTAACCTCCGGGGAGCTGTTTTTT.

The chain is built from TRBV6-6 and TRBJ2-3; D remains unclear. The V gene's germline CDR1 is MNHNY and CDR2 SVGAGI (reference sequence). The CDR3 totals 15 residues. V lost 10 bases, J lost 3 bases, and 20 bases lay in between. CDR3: CAISPHSIGTDTQYF. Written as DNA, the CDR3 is TGTGCCATTTCACCCCACAGTATTGGGACAGATACGCAGTATTTT.

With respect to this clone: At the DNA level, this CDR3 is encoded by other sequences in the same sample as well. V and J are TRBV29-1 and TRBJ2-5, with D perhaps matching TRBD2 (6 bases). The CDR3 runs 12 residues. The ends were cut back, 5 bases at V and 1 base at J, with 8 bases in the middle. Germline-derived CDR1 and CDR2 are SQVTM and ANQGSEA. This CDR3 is CSVWRGQETQYF. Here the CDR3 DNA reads TGCAGCGTTTGGCGGGGCCAAGAGACCCAGTACTTC.

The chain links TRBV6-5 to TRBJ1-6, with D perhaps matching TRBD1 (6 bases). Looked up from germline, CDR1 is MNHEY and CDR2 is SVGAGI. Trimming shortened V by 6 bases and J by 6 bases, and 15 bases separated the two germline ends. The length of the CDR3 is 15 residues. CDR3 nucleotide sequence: TGTGCCAGCAGCCTATCCAGGACAGTTAATTCACCCCTCCACTTT. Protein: CASSLSRTVNSPLHF.

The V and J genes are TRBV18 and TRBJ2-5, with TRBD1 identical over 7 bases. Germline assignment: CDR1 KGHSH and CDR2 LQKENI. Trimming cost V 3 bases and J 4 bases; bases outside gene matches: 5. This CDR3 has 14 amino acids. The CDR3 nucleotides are TGTGCCAGCTCACCGCACAGGGGTTTAGAGACCCAGTACTTC. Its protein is CASSPHRGLETQYF.

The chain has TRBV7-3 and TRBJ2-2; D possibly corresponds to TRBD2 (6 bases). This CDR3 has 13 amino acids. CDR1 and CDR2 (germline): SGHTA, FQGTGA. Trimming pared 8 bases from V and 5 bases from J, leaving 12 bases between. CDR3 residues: CASGNAGTGELFF. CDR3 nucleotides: TGTGCCAGCGGGAACGCGGGAACCGGGGAGCTGTTTTTT.

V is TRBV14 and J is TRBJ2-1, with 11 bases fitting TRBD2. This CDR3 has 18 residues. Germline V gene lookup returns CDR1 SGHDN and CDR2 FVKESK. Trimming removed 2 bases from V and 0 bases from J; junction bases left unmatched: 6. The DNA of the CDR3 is TGTGCCAGCAGCCAATCCGGGACTAGCGGAAGCTCCTACAATGAGCAGTTCTTC. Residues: CASSQSGTSGSSYNEQFF.